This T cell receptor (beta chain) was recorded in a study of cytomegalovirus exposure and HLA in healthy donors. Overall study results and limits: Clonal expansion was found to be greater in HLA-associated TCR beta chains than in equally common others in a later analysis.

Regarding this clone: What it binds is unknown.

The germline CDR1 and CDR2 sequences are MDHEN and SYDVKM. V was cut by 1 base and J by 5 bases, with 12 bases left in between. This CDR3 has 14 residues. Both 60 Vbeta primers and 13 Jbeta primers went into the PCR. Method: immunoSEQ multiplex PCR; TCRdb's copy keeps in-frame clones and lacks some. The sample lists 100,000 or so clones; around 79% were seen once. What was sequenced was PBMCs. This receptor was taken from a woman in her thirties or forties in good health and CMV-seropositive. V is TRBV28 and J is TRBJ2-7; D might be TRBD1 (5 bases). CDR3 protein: CASSLLGVNHEQYF. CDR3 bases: TGTGCCAGCAGTTTATTAGGGGTTAACCACGAGCAGTACTTC. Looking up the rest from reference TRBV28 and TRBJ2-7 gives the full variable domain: DVKVTQSSRYLVKRTGEKVFLECVQDMDHENMFWYRQDPGLGLRLIYFSYDVKMKEKGDIPEGYSVSREKKERFSLILESASTNQTSMYLCASSLLGVNHEQYFGPGTRLTVT.